This passage covers 10 T cell receptor beta chains from one sample sequenced in a study of early T cells in non-severe SARS-CoV-2 infection. MiXCR, applied by TCRdb to the 5' RACE reads, yields one record per CDR3 protein. Counted here are 50,000 to 70,000 distinct CDR3 sequences, roughly 10% occurring once; the ten biggest clones make up over 8.5%. Sample: whole blood. Receptors originate from an adult who was a healthcare worker with PCR-confirmed SARS-CoV-2 infection or an uninfected control (not recorded which).

This clonotype showed up many times. The chain employs TRBV6-2 or TRBV6-3 and TRBJ2-1, with 12 bases matching TRBD2. V shed 6 bases and J 10 bases; nucleotides not matched to a gene: 16. Germline V gene lookup returns CDR1 MNHEY and CDR2 SVGEGT. The length of the CDR3 is 17 residues. CDR3 protein: CASREGLAGSGGGEQFF. The CDR3, as DNA: TGTGCCAGCAGGGAAGGACTAGCGGGATCCGGCGGCGGGGAGCAGTTCTTC.

The table lists this clonotype with many counts. The V gene is TRBV10-1, the J gene TRBJ1-1; D unresolved. The CDR3 contains 15 residues. CDR1 WNHNN and CDR2 SYGVQD come from the germline V gene (reference sequence). With 6 bases removed from V and 1 base from J, the gap between germline ends came to 15 bases. As DNA, the CDR3 is TGCGCCAGCAGCTCTTACACGGGAGAGAACACTGAAGCTTTCTTT. Protein sequence: CASSSYTGENTEAFF.

There are many counts of this clonotype. One end of the junction fails to match germline, which may point to a read error. The chain joins TRBV19 to TRBJ2-5; D not resolved. The CDR3 runs to 8 residues. The germline V gene has CDR1 LNHDA and CDR2 SQIVND (reference sequence). For the CDR3, the DNA is TGTGCCAGTACCCAGGCCGGTTTC. Amino acids: CASTQAGF.

The sample holds many counts of this clonotype. The V gene is TRBV4-1, the J gene TRBJ2-1, with D possibly being TRBD1 or TRBD2 (5 bases each). V shed 5 bases and J shed 4 bases, with 12 bases lying between them. CDR1 is MGHRA, CDR2 YSYEKL, per germline. This CDR3 comprises 14 residues. The CDR3 nucleotides read TGCGCCAGCAGCTACGGGACGTCGTACAATGAGCAGTTCTTC. This gives the protein CASSYGTSYNEQFF.

This clonotype was counted many times. The CDR3 is CASSYGTSGQETQYF. In DNA form, the CDR3 reads TGTGCCAGCAGTTATGGGACTAGCGGCCAAGAGACCCAGTACTTC. The V and J genes are TRBV6-6 and TRBJ2-5; 11 nucleotides agree with TRBD2. The CDR3 is made up of 15 amino acids. Germline V CDR1 and CDR2: MNHNY, SVGAGI (reference sequence). Germline trimming cut 3 bases from V and 1 base from J; bases unmatched to any gene: 1.

This clonotype turned up a few times. The chain uses TRBV4-1 and TRBJ1-2; no definite D call. Germline values: CDR1 MGHRA, CDR2 YSYEKL. The CDR3 is 16 residues long. With 1 base removed from V and 2 bases from J, the gap between germline ends came to 14 bases. The CDR3, as DNA: TGCGCCAGCAGCCAAGCGGAAGGAGCTGGGAACTATGGCTACACCTTC. As protein: CASSQAEGAGNYGYTF.

This clonotype has a count of ten or more. The V gene is TRBV6-5, the J gene TRBJ1-1, with TRBD1 as a possible D gene (5 bases). With 0 bases removed from V and 0 bases from J, the gap between germline ends came to 23 bases. Germline lookup yields CDR1 MNHEY and CDR2 SVGAGI. This CDR3 contains 20 residues. In DNA form, the CDR3 reads TGTGCCAGCAGTTACTCAGGGACCGGGGCCATACTTCAGATGAACACTGAAGCTTTCTTT. As protein: CASSYSGTGAILQMNTEAFF.

This clonotype was counted at least ten times. The chain links TRBV29-1 to TRBJ2-1; weak D call: TRBD1 (6 bases). Germline CDR1 SQVTM, CDR2 ANQGSEA. The CDR3 covers 15 residues. V dropped 4 bases and J dropped 0 bases, with 13 bases sitting between them. The CDR3 protein is CSVGGGHPSYNEQFF. CDR3 nucleotides: TGCAGCGTTGGAGGGGGACACCCCTCCTACAATGAGCAGTTCTTC.

This CDR3 is CASSRDGTSGFNTGELFF. The CDR3 bases are TGTGCCAGCAGCCGAGACGGGACTAGCGGATTTAACACCGGGGAGCTGTTTTTT. V gene TRBV5-4 combines with J gene TRBJ2-2, with 11 bases lining up with TRBD2. This CDR3 region has 18 residues. Germline trimming cut 4 bases from V and 2 bases from J; bases unmatched to any gene: 10. The germline V gene encodes CDR1 SGHNT and CDR2 YYREEE (reference sequence). The variable domain in full, with the rest retrieved from reference TRBV5-4 and TRBJ2-2, is ETGVTQSPTHLIKTRGQQVTLRCSSQSGHNTVSWYQQALGQGPQFIFQYYREEENGRGNFPPRFSGLQFPNYSSELNVNALELDDSALYLCASSRDGTSGFNTGELFFGEGSRLTVL.

This clonotype was seen repeatedly, ten times or more. This chain links TRBV7-8 with TRBJ2-3; D not resolved. The CDR3 length is 15 residues. Looked up from germline, CDR1 is SGHVS and CDR2 is FQNEAQ. The V and J ends lost 6 bases and 0 bases respectively, with 13 bases between them. The CDR3 DNA sequence: TGTGCCAGCAGGACTCAAGAAGCTAGCACAGATACGCAGTATTTT. Translated, it gives CASRTQEASTDTQYF.